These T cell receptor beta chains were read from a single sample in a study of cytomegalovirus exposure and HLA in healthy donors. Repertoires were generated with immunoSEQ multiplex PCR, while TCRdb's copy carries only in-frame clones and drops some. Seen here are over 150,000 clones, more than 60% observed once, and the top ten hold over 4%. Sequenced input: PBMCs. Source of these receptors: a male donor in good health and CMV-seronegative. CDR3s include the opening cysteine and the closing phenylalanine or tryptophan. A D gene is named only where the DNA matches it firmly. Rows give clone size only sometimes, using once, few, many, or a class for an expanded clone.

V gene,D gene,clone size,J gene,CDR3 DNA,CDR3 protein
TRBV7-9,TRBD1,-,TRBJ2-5,TGTGCCAGCAGCCCCGACAGGGTTCAAGAGACCCAGTACTTC,CASSPDRVQETQYF
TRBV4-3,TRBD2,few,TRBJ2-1,TGCGCCAGCAGCCGGAAGGGACTAGCGGGGCCCTACAATGAGCAGTTCTTC,CASSRKGLAGPYNEQFF
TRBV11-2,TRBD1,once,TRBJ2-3,TGTGCCAGCAGCTTAGAGGGACAGGGCACAGATACGCAGTATTTT,CASSLEGQGTDTQYF
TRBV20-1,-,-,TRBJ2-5,TGCAGTGCTAGCCCAAAAGAGACCCAGTACTTC,CSASPKETQYF
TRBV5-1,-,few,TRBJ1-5,TGCGCCAGCAGCTTGGAGGGGGGGGCCCATCAGCCCCAGCATTTT,CASSLEGGAHQPQHF
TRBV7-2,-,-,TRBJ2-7,TGTGCCAGCATTATAGTGGTTACCTCCTACGAGCAGTACTTC,CASIIVVTSYEQYF
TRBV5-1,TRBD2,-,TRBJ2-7,TGCGCCAGCAGCTTGGCGGGCGGGGGGGCCGCCTACGAGCAGTACTTC,CASSLAGGGAAYEQYF
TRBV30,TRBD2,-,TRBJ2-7,TGTGCCTGGAGTGAAGGACTAGCGTACGAGCAGTACTTC,CAWSEGLAYEQYF
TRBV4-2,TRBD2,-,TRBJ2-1,TGTGCCAGCAGCCAAGATGAGCGCGGGGGGGCATACAATGAGCAGTTCTTC,CASSQDERGGAYNEQFF
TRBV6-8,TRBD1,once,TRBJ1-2,TGTGCCAGCAGCCCCCCGCAGGGGGCGCGGTATGGCTACACCTTC,CASSPPQGARYGYTF
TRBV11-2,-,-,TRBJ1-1,TGTGCCAGCAGCTCGGCACAGGGTTCTGAAGCTTTCTTT,CASSSAQGSEAFF
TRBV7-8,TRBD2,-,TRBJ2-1,TGTGCCAGCAGCCTGGGACTAGCGGGAGGATATCAGTACAATGAGCAGTTCTTC,CASSLGLAGGYQYNEQFF
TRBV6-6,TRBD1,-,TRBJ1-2,TGTGCCAGCAGTTTGATGACAGGGTTTTATGGCTACACCTTC,CASSLMTGFYGYTF
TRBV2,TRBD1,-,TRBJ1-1,TGTGCCAGCGTAGACAGGGATCCGCGCACTGAAGCTTTCTTT,CASVDRDPRTEAFF
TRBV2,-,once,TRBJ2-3,TGTGCCAGCAGTGTTCAGGGTGGCTGGACAGATACGCAGTATTTT,CASSVQGGWTDTQYF
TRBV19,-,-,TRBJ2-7,TGTGCCAGTAGTATAGTTGCAGGGAACTACGAGCAGTACTTC,CASSIVAGNYEQYF
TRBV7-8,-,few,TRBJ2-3,TGTGCCAGCAGCTTCCAGGGGATTGGAGATACGCAGTATTTT,CASSFQGIGDTQYF
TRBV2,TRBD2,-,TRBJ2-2,TGTGCCAGCAAGGGACTAGCGGGGGGCACCGGGGAGCTGTTTTTT,CASKGLAGGTGELFF
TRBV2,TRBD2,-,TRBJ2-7,TGTGCCAGCAGGGCGAGCGGGGGACCCTACGAGCAGTACTTC,CASRASGGPYEQYF
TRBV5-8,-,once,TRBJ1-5,TGTGCCAGCAGCTTGGAGGTCGGGAGCAATCAGCCCCAGCATTTT,CASSLEVGSNQPQHF
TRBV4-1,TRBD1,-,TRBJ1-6,TGCGCCAGCAGCCTGGGACAGGGGGCGCGGGAAAATTCACCCCTCCACTTT,CASSLGQGARENSPLHF
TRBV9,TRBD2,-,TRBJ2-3,TGTGCCAGCAGCGTTCGTAGCGGGAGGAACACAGATACGCAGTATTTT,CASSVRSGRNTDTQYF
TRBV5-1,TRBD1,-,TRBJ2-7,TGCGCCAGCAGCTCGACAGGGCAGGGCTACGAGCAGTACTTC,CASSSTGQGYEQYF
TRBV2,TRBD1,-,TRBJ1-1,TGTGCCAGCAGTAACCCGGACAGGGGGCACACTGAAGCTTTCTTT,CASSNPDRGHTEAFF
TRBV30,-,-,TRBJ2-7,TGTGCCTGCTCAGGACACCCCTACGAGCAGTACTTC,CACSGHPYEQYF
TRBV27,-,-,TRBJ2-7,TGTGCCAGCAGTTTACAGGGCACCTACGAGCAGTACTTC,CASSLQGTYEQYF
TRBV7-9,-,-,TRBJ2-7,TGTGCCAGCAGCTTAGTAAGGGGCGAGCAGTACTTC,CASSLVRGEQYF
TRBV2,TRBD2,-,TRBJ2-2,TGTGCCAGCAGTGGGACTAGCGGGAGGGCCGGGGAGCTGTTTTTT,CASSGTSGRAGELFF
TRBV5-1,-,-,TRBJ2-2,TGCGCCAGCAGCTTGGCGAGCACCGGGGAGCTGTTTTTT,CASSLASTGELFF
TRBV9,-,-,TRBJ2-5,TGTGCCAGCAGCGTCGGCGGGCGGGGCGAGGAGACCCAGTACTTC,CASSVGGRGEETQYF
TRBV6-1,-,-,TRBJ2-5,TGTGCCAGCAGTGAAAGCGGGTCCCCAGAGACCCAGTACTTC,CASSESGSPETQYF
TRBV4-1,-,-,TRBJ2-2,TGCGCCAGCAGCCAAGTGGGGCGGGACAACACCGGGGAGCTGTTTTTT,CASSQVGRDNTGELFF
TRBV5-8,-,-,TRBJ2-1,TGTGCCAGCAGCCGGGGAGCCGCGGGCAATGAGCAGTTCTTC,CASSRGAAGNEQFF
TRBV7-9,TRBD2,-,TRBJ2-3,TGTGCCAGCAGACCAGTAGCGGGGGGAGTGGATACGCAGTATTTT,CASRPVAGGVDTQYF
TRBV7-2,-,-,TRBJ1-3,TGTGCCAGCAGCCCTACGGGGACTGGAAACACCATATATTTT,CASSPTGTGNTIYF
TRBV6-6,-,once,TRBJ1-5,TGTGCCAGCAGTTACATACAGGGTAGCAATCAGCCCCAGCATTTT,CASSYIQGSNQPQHF
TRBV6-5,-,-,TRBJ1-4,TGTGCCAGATTTTACACAGAGACTAATGAAAAACTGTTTTTT,CARFYTETNEKLFF
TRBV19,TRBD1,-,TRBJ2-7,TGTGCCAGTAGTCCGGGACAGGGGAACCACGAGCAGTACTTC,CASSPGQGNHEQYF
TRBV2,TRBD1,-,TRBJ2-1,TGTGCCAGCAGTAGAGAGCCAGGGGGAGCAAATGAGCAGTTCTTC,CASSREPGGANEQFF
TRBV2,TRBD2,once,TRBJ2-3,TGTGCCAGCAGTCGCGGGGGGGCCTCAGATACGCAGTATTTT,CASSRGGASDTQYF
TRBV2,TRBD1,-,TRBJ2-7,TGTGCCAGCAAGTCGGAGACAGGGGGCCTCTACGAGCAGTACTTC,CASKSETGGLYEQYF
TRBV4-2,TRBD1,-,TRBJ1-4,TGTGCCAGCAGCCAGACGCCCGGCCCTGCAGGGGGAAAACTGTTTTTT,CASSQTPGPAGGKLFF
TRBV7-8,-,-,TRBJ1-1,TGTGCCAGCAGGAGAGCCGGGAACACTGAAGCTTTCTTT,CASRRAGNTEAFF
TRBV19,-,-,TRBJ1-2,TGTGCCAGTAGTATAGGGGGCTCGTCGTCTTATGGCTACACCTTC,CASSIGGSSSYGYTF